The T cell receptor beta chain under discussion was sequenced for a study of blood T cell repertoires in COVID-19. Study information: Material from acute and convalescent COVID-19 was sourced from the United States, Italy and Spain. From T cells, B-cell-depleted T cells, or PBMCs came the material, which was cDNA or gDNA.

The germline CDR1 and CDR2 sequences are LNHNV and YYDKDF (reference sequence). The CDR3 loop spans 16 amino acids. The V and J ends lost 1 base and 0 bases respectively, with 10 bases between them. The method was immunoSEQ multiplex PCR; TCRdb's version includes in-frame clones alone and lacks a portion of them. The sample contains 170,000 or so clones, around nine tenths of which appear only once. The sequencing sample was made of peripheral blood. This TCR was sampled from a woman under 30 who had recovered from COVID-19. The V and J genes are TRBV15 and TRBJ2-1; D possibly corresponds to TRBD2 (5 bases). The CDR3, as DNA: TGTGCCACCAGCAGAGCTGGAGGAAGCTCCTACAATGAGCAGTTCTTC. Residues: CATSRAGGSSYNEQFF.